Shown below are 20 T cell receptor beta chains from a single sample sequenced in a study of cytomegalovirus exposure and HLA in healthy donors. PCR used 60 Vbeta primers and 13 Jbeta primers. Clones were read by immunoSEQ multiplex PCR, and TCRdb kept only the in-frame ones, dropping some. The sample holds around 100,000 clones, 70% to 85% seen once. The specimen sequenced was PBMCs. The receptors come from a man aged 18 to 30 in good health and CMV-seronegative.

This chain uses TRBV27 with TRBJ2-1; 11 bases agree with TRBD2. The CDR3 runs to 14 residues. With 3 bases clipped from V and 7 bases from J, the junction kept 2 bases outside the gene matches. Germline CDR1 MNHEY, CDR2 SMNVEV (reference sequence). CDR3 DNA: TGTGCCAGCAGTTTCGCTAGCGGGAGGAATGAGCAGTTCTTC. This sequence encodes CASSFASGRNEQFF.

The chain couples TRBV5-4 to TRBJ1-2; D is unclear. V was cut by 9 bases and J by 6 bases, with 15 bases left in between. CDR1 is SGHNT and CDR2 is YYREEE in the germline V gene (reference sequence). The CDR3 consists of 12 residues. This CDR3 reads CATRYGKHGYTF. The CDR3, as DNA: TGTGCCACCCGATATGGTAAGCATGGCTACACCTTC.

CDR3 bases: TGTGCCAGCTCACCACCGAGACTAGACACCGGGGAGCTGTTTTTT. This encodes CASSPPRLDTGELFF. V is TRBV18 and J is TRBJ2-2, with a tentative D call TRBD2 (6 bases). This CDR3 is built from 15 residues. CDR1 KGHSH and CDR2 LQKENI come from the germline V gene. V lost 0 bases and J 3 bases, leaving 8 bases between the germline ends.

The chain joins TRBV11-2 to TRBJ1-1; D ambiguous. The V end was cut by 3 bases, the J end by 1 base, with 15 bases between. The CDR3 runs to 16 residues. CDR1 is SGHAT and CDR2 is FQNNGV in the germline V gene. The CDR3 sequence: CASSFLFRKANTEAFF. The CDR3 DNA reads TGTGCCAGCAGCTTTCTCTTTCGTAAAGCGAACACTGAAGCTTTCTTT.

This clone showed up just a few times. The CDR3 DNA reads as TGTGCCAGTAGATTTTTAAGGGACAGGGACCTTGGCTACACCTTC. It translates to CASRFLRDRDLGYTF. The gene calls are TRBV19 and TRBJ1-2; 9 nucleotides align to TRBD1. With V trimmed by 6 bases and J by 7 bases, 12 bases remained unmatched. The V gene's germline CDR1 is LNHDA and CDR2 SQIVND (reference sequence). This CDR3 comprises 15 residues. Drawing the rest from reference TRBV19 and TRBJ1-2, the complete variable domain is DGGITQSPKYLFRKEGQNVTLSCEQNLNHDAMYWYRQDPGQGLRLIYYSQIVNDFQKGDIAEGYSVSREKKESFPLTVTSAQKNPTAFYLCASRFLRDRDLGYTFGSGTRLTVV.

The J gene is TRBJ1-2, the V gene TRBV27; no clear D gene. Per germline, CDR1 MNHEY and CDR2 SMNVEV (reference sequence). The CDR3 has 13 residues. With 4 bases removed from V and 0 bases from J, the gap between germline ends came to 6 bases. The CDR3, as DNA: TGTGCCAGCAGTTCCTTAGCTAACTATGGCTACACCTTC. Translation gives CASSSLANYGYTF.

The chain uses TRBV6-5 and TRBJ2-7; 7 nucleotides match TRBD2. The CDR3 extends over 15 amino acids. V dropped 2 bases and J dropped 4; count of bases not matched to a gene: 8. Per the germline V gene, CDR1 is MNHEY and CDR2 is SVGAGI. Here the CDR3 DNA reads TGTGCCAGCAGTTACGAGCCACTAGCGAAATACGAGCAGTACTTC. It encodes CASSYEPLAKYEQYF.

This clone has only one observation. The chain recombines TRBV28 with TRBJ1-1; perhaps TRBD1 as D (5 bases). Per germline, CDR1 MDHEN and CDR2 SYDVKM. CDR3 length: 13 amino acids. Trimming removed 3 bases from V and 4 bases from J, with 9 bases in between. CDR3 in amino acids: CASSFPGGTEAFF. CDR3 nucleotide sequence: TGTGCCAGCAGTTTCCCGGGGGGCACTGAAGCTTTCTTT.

V and J are TRBV6-4 and TRBJ2-7; TRBD2 might be the D (6 bases). Trimming pared 5 bases from V and 2 bases from J, leaving 16 bases between. This CDR3 has 15 amino acids. Germline CDR1 MRHNA, CDR2 SNTAGT. CDR3: CASSSALATTYEQYF. The CDR3, as DNA: TGTGCCAGCAGTTCGGCTCTAGCGACCACCTACGAGCAGTACTTC.

The chain is built from TRBV5-1 and TRBJ2-1; the D is unclear. This CDR3 region has 14 residues. The V and J ends lost 0 bases and 8 bases respectively, with 12 bases between them. Per germline, CDR1 SGHRS and CDR2 YFSETQ. The CDR3 region has the DNA TGCGCCAGCAGCTTGGGACACGCAACCGATGAGCAGTTCTTC. Its translation is CASSLGHATDEQFF.

The CDR3 loop is CASSPTVPPSTEAFF. The CDR3 nucleotides read TGTGCCAGCAGCCCAACGGTACCCCCGAGCACTGAAGCTTTCTTT. This rearrangement joins TRBV7-6 to TRBJ1-1; D is ambiguous. Germline assignment: CDR1 SGHVS and CDR2 FNYEAQ. V lost 5 bases to trimming and J lost 4 bases, with 17 bases between them. This CDR3 spans 15 amino acids. Drawing the rest from reference TRBV7-6 and TRBJ1-1, the complete variable domain is GAGVSQSPRYKVTKRGQDVALRCDPISGHVSLYWYRQALGQGPEFLTYFNYEAQQDKSGLPNDRFSAERPEGSISTLTIQRTEQRDSAMYRCASSPTVPPSTEAFFGQGTRLTVV.

The rearrangement joins TRBV10-1 to TRBJ2-5; 9 nucleotides agree with TRBD2. Germline CDR1 reads WNHNN; CDR2 reads SYGVQD (reference sequence). CDR3 length equals 13 residues. V trimming: 1 base; J trimming: 7 bases; junction bases outside the gene matches: 1. CDR3 region: CASSELRGGTQYF. The CDR3 DNA sequence: TGCGCCAGCAGTGAGTTGCGGGGGGGGACCCAGTACTTC.

The genes are TRBV27 and TRBJ1-2; D possibly corresponds to TRBD1 (5 bases). The ends were cut back, 6 bases at V and 5 bases at J, with 13 bases in the middle. The V gene's germline CDR1 is MNHEY and CDR2 SMNVEV (reference sequence). This CDR3 has 13 amino acids. This CDR3 is CASRVSKGYGYTF. CDR3 sequence (DNA): TGTGCCAGCAGGGTCAGCAAGGGGTATGGCTACACCTTC.

This sequence joins TRBV29-1 and TRBJ2-2; 9 bases align to TRBD1. This CDR3 has 15 residues. Germline V CDR1 and CDR2: SQVTM, ANQGSEA. Trimming removed 1 base from V and 0 bases from J; junction bases left unmatched: 0. CDR3 loop: CSVEGQGANTGELFF. The CDR3 DNA reads as TGCAGCGTTGAAGGACAGGGGGCGAACACCGGGGAGCTGTTTTTT.

This chain uses TRBV5-1 with TRBJ2-1; the D is unclear. This CDR3 comprises 15 residues. Germline CDR1 is SGHRS and CDR2 is YFSETQ. V was pared by 4 bases and J by 2 bases, with 13 bases between. CDR3 residues: CASSHDSRTYNEQFF. The CDR3 DNA sequence: TGCGCCAGCAGCCACGACTCCCGGACCTACAATGAGCAGTTCTTC.

The chain links TRBV5-1 to TRBJ2-1; D may be TRBD1 (6 bases). Germline V gene data show CDR1 as SGHRS and CDR2 as YFSETQ. The CDR3 loop spans 12 amino acids. Trimming removed 4 bases at V and 12 bases at J, with 14 bases between. The CDR3 region has the DNA TGCGCCAGCAGCCCAGGGGTTTCGGGGCAGTTCTTC. It is translated as CASSPGVSGQFF.

J is TRBJ2-3 and V is TRBV7-9, with TRBD2 identical over 10 bases. The CDR3 totals 15 residues. V trimming: 8 bases; J trimming: 3 bases; junction bases outside the gene matches: 8. Per the germline V gene, CDR1 is SEHNR and CDR2 is FQNEAQ (reference sequence). CDR3 amino acids: CASPGSGRATDTQYF. As DNA, the CDR3 is TGTGCCAGCCCCGGGAGCGGGAGGGCGACAGATACGCAGTATTTT.

The chain is built from TRBV19 and TRBJ1-2, with TRBD1 identical over 7 bases. CDR1 LNHDA and CDR2 SQIVND come from the germline V gene (reference sequence). This CDR3 is 14 amino acids long. V shed 11 bases and J 7 bases; nucleotides not matched to a gene: 16. The CDR3 spells CASDGQARRGGYTF. The CDR3 DNA follows: TGTGCCTCCGACGGACAGGCCCGGAGGGGTGGCTACACCTTC.

This clone is a singleton in its sample. The V call is TRBV2, the J call TRBJ1-1; no firm D call. Germline V gene data show CDR1 as SNHLY and CDR2 as FYNNEI. Trimming stripped 2 bases from V and 6 bases from J, with 16 bases between. The CDR3 contains 15 residues. CDR3: CASSESYRGFAEAFF. CDR3 nucleotides: TGTGCCAGCAGTGAAAGCTATCGTGGTTTCGCTGAAGCTTTCTTT.

The chain is built from TRBV7-8 and TRBJ1-4; 10 bases align to TRBD1. V lost 8 bases to trimming and J lost 2 bases; unmatched junction nucleotides: 8. The germline gives CDR1 SGHVS, CDR2 FQNEAQ. The CDR3 runs 16 residues. The CDR3 nucleotides are TGTGCCAGCGGCAGACAGGGGGCTTTGACTAATGAAAAACTGTTTTTT. Its translation: CASGRQGALTNEKLFF.